This is a list of T cell receptor beta chains from one sample in a study of blood T cell repertoires in COVID-19. Assay: immunoSEQ multiplex PCR; the TCRdb copy retains only in-frame clones and omits some. The data hold under 300,000 clones, with roughly 89% observed a single time. Sequenced input: peripheral blood. The receptors were gathered from an older woman with COVID-19, enrolled during active disease. CDR3s include the opening cysteine and the closing phenylalanine or tryptophan. A D gene is named only where the DNA matches it firmly. Only part of the rows carry a size: once, few, many, or a class if the clone is expanded.

d_call	v_call	clone_size	j_call	cdr3_nt	cdr3_aa
NA	TRBV3-1/TRBV3-2	NA	TRBJ2-5	TGTGCCAGCAGCCAAGTTCAGGGTCAAGAGACCCAGTACTTC	CASSQVQGQETQYF
TRBD1	TRBV5-1	NA	TRBJ2-2	TGCGCCAGCAGCTACCACACAGGGGTAGCGAACACCGGGGAGCTGTTTTTT	CASSYHTGVANTGELFF
TRBD1	TRBV27	NA	TRBJ1-3	TGTGCCAGCAGTCGAGGGACAGGGGTGTTGGGAAACACCATATATTTT	CASSRGTGVLGNTIYF
NA	TRBV6-5	NA	TRBJ1-4	TGTGCCAGCACCGCGGGCAGCCCTAAAAAACTGTTTTTT	CASTAGSPKKLFF
NA	TRBV5-8	once	TRBJ2-5	TGTGCCAGCAGCCTACTCCGGACAGACGACCAAGAGACCCAGTACTTC	CASSLLRTDDQETQYF
TRBD1	TRBV6-2/TRBV6-3	NA	TRBJ1-4	TGTGCCAGCAGTCGGGACAGATCAACTAATGAAAAACTGTTTTTT	CASSRDRSTNEKLFF
TRBD2	TRBV5-4	few	TRBJ2-7	TGTGCCTGTAGACTAGCGGGGGGGCCGGGTGAGCAGTACTTC	CACRLAGGPGEQYF
TRBD1	TRBV30	NA	TRBJ1-6	TGTGCCTGGGGACCGGGACAGGGGGTTTCACCCCTCCACTTT	CAWGPGQGVSPLHF
TRBD1	TRBV19	NA	TRBJ1-2	TGTGCCAGTAGTACCGGGGACAGGGGTAGGGGCTATGGCTACACCTTC	CASSTGDRGRGYGYTF
NA	TRBV19	NA	TRBJ1-3	TGTGCCAGTAGTATACTAACGGCGGGAGACACCATATATTTT	CASSILTAGDTIYF
TRBD1	TRBV5-5	NA	TRBJ2-7	TGTGCCAGCAGCTTCCGGGACAGGGGGGAACTCTACGAGCAGTACTTC	CASSFRDRGELYEQYF
NA	TRBV10-3	NA	TRBJ1-2	TGTGCCATCAGGGTGGCGGGGGCTAAAGGCTACACCTTC	CAIRVAGAKGYTF
NA	TRBV19	NA	TRBJ1-2	TGTGCCAGTAGGGAAGGATGGGGCTCTAACTATGGCTACACCTTC	CASREGWGSNYGYTF
NA	TRBV3-1/TRBV3-2	NA	TRBJ1-1	TGTGCCAGCAGCCCTCAAAGGGGGAACACTGAAGCTTTCTTT	CASSPQRGNTEAFF
NA	TRBV6-4	NA	TRBJ1-2	TGTGCCAGCAGTGACTCACGGTTGGGGCTTGGCTACACCTTC	CASSDSRLGLGYTF
TRBD1	TRBV19	NA	TRBJ2-1	TGTGCCAGTGGACAGGGGACCTACAATGAGCAGTTCTTC	CASGQGTYNEQFF
NA	TRBV2	NA	TRBJ1-2	TGTGCCAGCCACCTTGACAGGACCATCTATGGCTACACCTTC	CASHLDRTIYGYTF
TRBD2	TRBV7-2	NA	TRBJ2-3	TGTGCCAGCAGCTTAGGGCGGGGGGGCGCAGATACGCAGTATTTT	CASSLGRGGADTQYF
TRBD1	TRBV10-3	once	TRBJ1-1	TGTGCCATCAGTGACCGGACAGGGGAGACTGAAGCTTTCTTT	CAISDRTGETEAFF
NA	TRBV5-1	NA	TRBJ1-6	TGCGCCAGCAGCTTGGATGGCTGGAATTCACCCCTCCACTTT	CASSLDGWNSPLHF
NA	TRBV18	NA	TRBJ1-2	TGTGCCAGCTCACCACGGGGAGAGGAGGGCTACACCTTC	CASSPRGEEGYTF
TRBD1	TRBV5-1	NA	TRBJ1-1	TGCGCCAGCAGCTTCGGACAGGGGAACACTGAAGCTTTCTTT	CASSFGQGNTEAFF
NA	TRBV2	NA	TRBJ1-6	TGTGCCAGCAACAGACAGAATTCACCCCTCCACTTT	CASNRQNSPLHF
NA	TRBV7-2	NA	TRBJ1-5	TGTGCCAGCAGCTTACGAGGCAGGGCCAATCAGCCCCAGCATTTT	CASSLRGRANQPQHF
NA	TRBV6-5	NA	TRBJ1-2	TGTGCCAGCAAAATCCAACAGGGAGTTAACTATGGCTACACCTTC	CASKIQQGVNYGYTF
NA	TRBV28	NA	TRBJ2-2	TGTGCCAGCAGTTTAAGTGGGGCCGGGAACACCGGGGAGCTGTTTTTT	CASSLSGAGNTGELFF
NA	TRBV5-4	NA	TRBJ2-3	TGTGCCAGCAGCCTGACAGTTAGCACAGATACGCAGTATTTT	CASSLTVSTDTQYF
NA	TRBV18	NA	TRBJ2-2	TGTGCCAGCTCACCGACAGTGTACGGCACCGGGGAGCTGTTTTTT	CASSPTVYGTGELFF
NA	TRBV5-8	once	TRBJ1-6	TGTGCCAGCAGCTTGGCCCGCACCACGAGCTCCTATAATTCACCCCTCCACTTT	CASSLARTTSSYNSPLHF
NA	TRBV6-5	NA	TRBJ1-2	TGTGCCAGCACCCTTGGAGGTGGGTATGGCTACACCTTC	CASTLGGGYGYTF
NA	TRBV9	NA	TRBJ1-6	TGTGCCAGCAGCGAAACCGGGGGGCAGAAATCCTATAATTCACCCCTCCACTTT	CASSETGGQKSYNSPLHF
NA	TRBV29-1	NA	TRBJ2-2	TGCAGCGTCCGGAACCGCAGGGGAGGGGCCGGGGAGCTGTTTTTT	CSVRNRRGGAGELFF
TRBD1	TRBV25-1	NA	TRBJ1-5	TGTGCCAGCAGTGAAGGGGGGACAGATAATCAGCCCCAGCATTTT	CASSEGGTDNQPQHF
TRBD1	TRBV6-2/TRBV6-3	NA	TRBJ1-1	TGTGCCAGCAGTCTCCAGGGGGCGAGCACTGAAGCTTTCTTT	CASSLQGASTEAFF
TRBD1	TRBV6-5	NA	TRBJ2-1	TGTGCCAGCAGTTACCTCCGGGACAGGAATGAGCAGTTCTTC	CASSYLRDRNEQFF
TRBD1	TRBV6-5	NA	TRBJ1-1	TGTGCCAGCAGTAGCCGGGGGACAGGGAACACTGAAGCTTTCTTT	CASSSRGTGNTEAFF
NA	TRBV7-2	NA	TRBJ1-2	TGTGCCAGCACCCACGATAGTACGGGGAGTCCTAACTATGGCTACACCTTC	CASTHDSTGSPNYGYTF
TRBD1	TRBV7-2	NA	TRBJ1-3	TGTGCCAGCAAGCGACAGGGAACCGGAAACACCATATATTTT	CASKRQGTGNTIYF
NA	TRBV3-1/TRBV3-2	NA	TRBJ1-4	TGTGCCAGCAGCCAAATCGGGGGGTTGGGGGAAAAACTGTTTTTT	CASSQIGGLGEKLFF
NA	TRBV11-2	NA	TRBJ1-2	TGTGCCAGCAGCCCCCGGACAGTAAGCGCTGGCTACACCTTC	CASSPRTVSAGYTF
NA	TRBV7-9	once	TRBJ1-2	TGTGCCGGCCAGAGGGCACAGGGCGCCAGTAACTATGGCTACACCTTC	CAGQRAQGASNYGYTF
NA	TRBV2	NA	TRBJ2-6	TGTGCCAGCAGGGCCACGGTGTCTAGCTCTGGGGCCAACGTCCTGACTTTC	CASRATVSSSGANVLTF
NA	TRBV6-5	NA	TRBJ2-6	TGTGCCAGCAGTTACCGGTCCTATGGGGCCAACGTCCTGACTTTC	CASSYRSYGANVLTF
NA	TRBV29-1	once	TRBJ1-1	TGCAGCGTTGAAGTCGGTCGGGTGAACACTGAAGCTTTCTTT	CSVEVGRVNTEAFF
TRBD2	TRBV3-1/TRBV3-2	once	TRBJ2-1	TGTGCCAGCAGCCTGCTAGCGGGGGGCTCTGCCGATGAGCAGTTCTTC	CASSLLAGGSADEQFF
TRBD1	TRBV10-3	NA	TRBJ2-2	TGTGCCACTCTACCGGGACAGGGTTACACCGGGGAGCTGTTTTTT	CATLPGQGYTGELFF
TRBD2	TRBV29-1	NA	TRBJ2-1	TGCAGCGTTGAAAATCCTAGCGGGGCCTACAATGAGCAGTTCTTC	CSVENPSGAYNEQFF
TRBD1	TRBV5-1	NA	TRBJ1-1	TGCGCCAGCAGCTTGGAGGAGGGGGCCGTGGCTTTCTTT	CASSLEEGAVAFF
NA	TRBV14	NA	TRBJ1-6	TGTGCCAGCAGCCAAGTCGCGCTCCGCTCACCCCTCCACTTT	CASSQVALRSPLHF
NA	TRBV25-1	NA	TRBJ1-1	TGTGCCAGTCTTCCACACAGGGCCAACACTGAAGCTTTCTTT	CASLPHRANTEAFF
TRBD2	TRBV2	NA	TRBJ2-5	TGTGCCAGCATCGGCGGGGGACAAGAGACCCAGTACTTC	CASIGGGQETQYF
TRBD1	TRBV11-2	NA	TRBJ1-5	TGTGCCAGCAGCTTAGGTTTAACAGGGGGCTCAAATCAGCCCCAGCATTTT	CASSLGLTGGSNQPQHF
NA	TRBV6-2/TRBV6-3	NA	TRBJ1-2	TGTGCCAGCAGTTACTTGGTGCAGGGTGATGGCTACACCTTC	CASSYLVQGDGYTF
TRBD2	TRBV5-1	NA	TRBJ2-7	TGCGCCAGCAGCTTGGCCCTGGGGGGGTTTGTGCAGTACTTC	CASSLALGGFVQYF
NA	TRBV21-1	NA	TRBJ1-1	TGTGCCAGCAGTAAAGGCGCTGAAGCTTTCTTT	CASSKGAEAFF
TRBD2	TRBV7-3	NA	TRBJ2-1	TGTGCCAGCAGCTTAAGTCTAGCGGGGGGCTCGGACAATGAGCAGTTCTTC	CASSLSLAGGSDNEQFF
NA	TRBV18	NA	TRBJ1-1	TGTGCCAGCTCACCAAATTCACAGGGCCGGAACACTGAAGCTTTCTTT	CASSPNSQGRNTEAFF
TRBD2	TRBV4-3	NA	TRBJ2-1	TGCGCCAGCAGCCGGACCCTAACTAGCGCCAATGAGCAGTTCTTC	CASSRTLTSANEQFF
TRBD1	TRBV25-1	NA	TRBJ2-7	TGTGCCAGCAGTGAATTAGGGACAGGGGGTGGGTACGAGCAGTACTTC	CASSELGTGGGYEQYF